Detailed here is one T cell receptor beta chain. Its antigen is currently not known. Per-base quality was not reported, and no clone a single base away is much larger than it. CDR1 and CDR2 were assigned from the germline V gene (reference sequence) as LNHDA and SQIVND. A distance of 5 bases separates the germline ends of V and J, which lose 2 bases and 2 bases respectively. CDR3 length: 13 amino acids, cysteine to phenylalanine. The only DNA kept is the CDR3, 39 bases in frame from the first base. Participants in the prospective study were enrolled through a virtual design, were aged 18 to 89 years, and lived in 24 United States geographic areas. Cohort assignment in the prospective study relied on participant-reported clinical history from a screening survey and a study questionnaire. Recovered participants in ImmuneRACE Cohort 3 were defined by two consecutive negative NP/OP PCR tests, clearance by a healthcare professional, or resolution of symptoms. Mobile phlebotomists in the prospective study collected whole blood, serum and a nasopharyngeal or oropharyngeal swab from every participant. Participants in the prospective study had the option to provide additional blood draws and questionnaires over a roughly two-month period. Before DNA extraction, prospective study blood samples were shipped either frozen or at room temperature.

TCRbeta CDR3 regions were amplified from genomic DNA using the immunoSEQ Assay, a bias-controlled multiplex PCR. The paper's data handling went like this. The number of nucleated cells in each sample was estimated from the amplification of reference gene primers within the assay. To quantify the absolute abundance of each unique TCRbeta CDR3 rearrangement, sequence reads were collapsed and filtered. For each sample, productive Simpson clonality was calculated as the square root of Simpson's diversity index across productive rearrangements. The clones in this table, taken by TCRdb from immuneACCESS, are in-frame only. Not every clone is retained; where verified, under half of the shortfall comes from an unresolved V gene, and the cause of the rest is unknown. The V and J calls and clone size come from that table; D and trimming were worked out from the DNA. The sample includes about 310,000 clones, with around 91% observed a single time. Roughly a tenth of the sample rests with the top ten.

This entry belongs to a study of blood T cell repertoires in COVID-19 (dated by TCRdb to 2018 to 2020). With respect to the entire study: Samples from collaborators originated in the United States, Italy and Spain and spanned both the acute and convalescent phases of COVID-19. Samples were obtained from the ongoing ImmuneRACE study (first 160 participants) and from 950 to 1,500 subjects provided by 6 global collaborators. The sample metadata nearly always contained a de-identified subject ID, COVID-19 status, age in years and sex. The material from the prospective study consisted of cDNA or gDNA derived from T cells, B-cell-depleted T cells, or PBMCs. The dataset comprised deeply sampled blood TCRbeta repertoires from subjects exposed to, actively infected with, or recovered from COVID-19. Where HLA class I and class II types were available, the types were taken from metadata supplied by the sample provider, not from assay-based typing. A freely available public database, intended as a resource for researchers studying the immune response to SARS-CoV-2, is where the repertoires were released. What the study reported, not specific to this receptor: Clinical and demographic metadata were provided uncurated, with the amount varying by source and participant.

The chain is encoded by TRBV19 joined to TRBJ2-3, with no reliable assignment of the D segment. The clonotype comes from a woman aged 40-49 years who had recovered from COVID-19. The sequenced material came from PBMCs or T cells enriched from blood (not recorded which). The nucleotide sequence reads TGTGCCAGTAGTATACTAGTCACAGATACGCAGTATTTT. Translated, it reads CASSILVTDTQYF.